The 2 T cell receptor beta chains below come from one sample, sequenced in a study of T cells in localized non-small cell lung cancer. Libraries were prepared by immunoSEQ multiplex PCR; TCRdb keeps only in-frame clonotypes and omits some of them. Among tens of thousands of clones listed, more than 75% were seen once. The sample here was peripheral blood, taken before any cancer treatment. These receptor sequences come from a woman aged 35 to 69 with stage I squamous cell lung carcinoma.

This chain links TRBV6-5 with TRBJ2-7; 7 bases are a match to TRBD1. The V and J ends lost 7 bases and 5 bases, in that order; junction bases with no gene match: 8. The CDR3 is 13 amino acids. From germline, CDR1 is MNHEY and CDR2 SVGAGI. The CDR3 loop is CASISTGKNEQYF. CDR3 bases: TGTGCCAGCATCTCGACAGGGAAAAACGAGCAGTACTTC.

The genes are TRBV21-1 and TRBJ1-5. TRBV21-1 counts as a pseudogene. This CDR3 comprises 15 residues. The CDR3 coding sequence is TGTGCCAGCAGCGCCCCACAGGGAGGCGGTCAGCCCCAGCATTTT. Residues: CASSAPQGGGQPQHF.